Given below is one T cell receptor beta chain in context. The sample originates from a study of blood T cell repertoires in COVID-19. The germline gives CDR1 PRHDT, CDR2 FYEKMQ (reference sequence). Trimming cost V 3 bases and J 4 bases, with 10 bases left between them. This CDR3 spans 13 amino acids. Clones were read by immunoSEQ multiplex PCR, and TCRdb kept only the in-frame ones, dropping some. The sample records around 140,000 clones, about 89% being singletons. Input material: peripheral blood. This clonotype was obtained from a man in his sixties with active or convalescent COVID-19. V usage is TRBV13 and J usage is TRBJ2-7; TRBD1 is a possible D gene (6 bases). CDR3 residues: CASSFLQGYEQYF. CDR3 in DNA: TGTGCCAGCAGCTTCTTGCAGGGGTACGAGCAGTACTTC.